Described below is a single T cell receptor beta chain sequence and its context. The antigen is unknown. The data belong to a study of T cell repertoires in cytomegalovirus infection. Across the whole study: An indication of both CMV infection and matching HLA type came from public TCR beta signatures. Study-level findings and limits: Adding up the frequency of public TCR beta families identified people who carried CMV plus the relevant HLA. Clonotype analysis showed dominance of the ex vivo response by HLA-C-restricted CMV-specific TCR beta clonotypes.

TCRdb processed the reads anew with MiXCR; each CDR3 protein has one entry. This sample carries 150,000 to 200,000 distinct CDR3 sequences, roughly a sixth of them seen once, and the ten largest clones take 20% to 25%. V lost 5 bases, J lost 7 bases, and 14 bases lay in between. This CDR3 is 14 amino acids long. Germline V CDR1 and CDR2: SEHNR, FQNEAQ (reference sequence). V and J are TRBV7-9 and TRBJ2-2; either TRBD1 or TRBD2 may fit D (6 bases each). This receptor was taken from a human donor in good health (CMV status not recorded). Some clones in this sample may be carry-over from other donors' samples. Sequenced material: CD8+ T cells from PBMCs. DNA of the CDR3: TGTGCCAGCAGCCCCGCCGGGGGCGTCGGGGAGCTGTTTTTT. Protein product: CASSPAGGVGELFF.